This T cell receptor beta chain is from a study of patients and donors after allogeneic stem cell transplantation. CDR3 size: 14 residues. With V trimmed by 0 bases and J by 6 bases, 3 bases remained unmatched. Germline-derived CDR1 and CDR2 are SGHRS and YFSETQ. TCRdb passed the RT-PCR reads through MiXCR, listing each CDR3 protein once. The sample has 110,000 or so distinct CDR3 sequences, less than 45% seen once. Sequencing used blood, either unsorted or a sorted T cell fraction (not recorded which). The sequence came from a human donor who was either an allogeneic HSCT recipient or a stem cell or donor lymphocyte infusion donor (not recorded which). It is not recorded whose cells these are; they may come from a transplant donor. The chain uses TRBV5-1 and TRBJ2-7, with 10 bases matching TRBD2. CDR3 coding DNA: TGCGCCAGCAGCTTGGAACTAGCGGGAATCGAGCAGTACTTC. Residues: CASSLELAGIEQYF.